This is a list of T cell receptor beta chains from one sample in a study of CD8 T cells in Susac syndrome. One entry per CDR3 protein results from TCRdb running MiXCR on the immunoSEQ multiplex PCR reads. The table shows hundreds of thousands of distinct CDR3 sequences, with about 85% occurring only once. The sample consisted of CD8+ T cells from PBMCs. Receptor source: a human donor with multiple sclerosis. CDR3s include the opening cysteine and the closing phenylalanine or tryptophan. A D gene is named only where the DNA matches it firmly. Size tells how often a clone was seen (once, few, many) or the class of an expanded clone, and some rows leave it out.

D gene: -; clone size: -; J gene: TRBJ1-5; V gene: TRBV2; CDR3 protein: CASRLGSESNQPQHF; CDR3 DNA: TGTGCCAGCAGACTCGGGTCGGAGAGCAATCAGCCCCAGCATTTT
D gene: TRBD2; clone size: -; J gene: TRBJ2-3; V gene: TRBV16; CDR3 protein: CASSKERDLDTQYF; CDR3 DNA: TGTGCCAGCAGCAAGGAGCGGGATTTAGATACGCAGTATTTT
D gene: -; clone size: -; J gene: TRBJ2-7; V gene: TRBV7-2; CDR3 protein: CASSSRLTSYEQYF; CDR3 DNA: TGTGCCAGCAGCTCAAGACTAACCTCCTACGAGCAGTACTTC
D gene: -; clone size: once; J gene: TRBJ1-1; V gene: TRBV27; CDR3 protein: CASSLFSANTEAFF; CDR3 DNA: TGTGCCAGCAGTTTATTCTCGGCGAACACTGAAGCTTTCTTT
D gene: TRBD1; clone size: -; J gene: TRBJ2-7; V gene: TRBV11-2; CDR3 protein: CASSFRGQGTLGQYF; CDR3 DNA: TGTGCCAGCAGTTTCCGTGGACAGGGGACACTAGGGCAGTACTTC
D gene: -; clone size: -; J gene: TRBJ1-5; V gene: TRBV5-4; CDR3 protein: CASSRGVGVHQPQHF; CDR3 DNA: TGTGCCAGCAGCCGGGGGGTGGGGGTGCATCAGCCCCAGCATTTT
D gene: -; clone size: -; J gene: TRBJ2-7; V gene: TRBV6-5; CDR3 protein: CASSPMEGTPYEQYF; CDR3 DNA: TGTGCCAGCAGCCCAATGGAAGGGACTCCGTACGAGCAGTACTTC
D gene: -; clone size: -; J gene: TRBJ2-7; V gene: TRBV27; CDR3 protein: CASSFAGIYEQYF; CDR3 DNA: TGTGCCAGCAGTTTCGCTGGAATCTACGAGCAGTACTTC
D gene: TRBD2; clone size: -; J gene: TRBJ2-1; V gene: TRBV7-8; CDR3 protein: CASSLNGGLAGGNEQFF; CDR3 DNA: TGTGCCAGCAGCTTAAATGGGGGGCTAGCGGGAGGAAATGAGCAGTTCTTC
D gene: -; clone size: -; J gene: TRBJ2-7; V gene: TRBV30; CDR3 protein: CAWSFRAYEQYF; CDR3 DNA: TGTGCCTGGAGTTTCCGGGCCTACGAGCAGTACTTC
D gene: -; clone size: -; J gene: TRBJ2-4; V gene: TRBV2; CDR3 protein: CASTDWGGAKNIQYF; CDR3 DNA: TGTGCCAGCACAGATTGGGGGGGCGCCAAAAACATTCAGTACTTC
D gene: -; clone size: -; J gene: TRBJ2-1; V gene: TRBV5-6; CDR3 protein: CASSGDTNEQFF; CDR3 DNA: TGTGCCAGCAGCGGGGATACGAATGAGCAGTTCTTC
D gene: -; clone size: -; J gene: TRBJ2-7; V gene: TRBV11-2; CDR3 protein: CASSLVAGAYEQYF; CDR3 DNA: TGTGCCAGCAGCTTAGTCGCCGGGGCTTACGAGCAGTACTTC
D gene: -; clone size: -; J gene: TRBJ1-1; V gene: TRBV14; CDR3 protein: CASSQEEPWENTEAFF; CDR3 DNA: TGTGCCAGCAGCCAAGAGGAACCTTGGGAGAACACTGAAGCTTTCTTT
D gene: TRBD2; clone size: once; J gene: TRBJ2-1; V gene: TRBV7-8; CDR3 protein: CASSPQREGYNEQFF; CDR3 DNA: TGTGCCAGCAGCCCTCAGCGGGAGGGTTACAATGAGCAGTTCTTC
D gene: -; clone size: -; J gene: TRBJ2-1; V gene: TRBV4-1; CDR3 protein: CASSQARGRGNEQFF; CDR3 DNA: TGCGCCAGCAGCCAAGCTCGCGGGCGGGGCAATGAGCAGTTCTTC
D gene: -; clone size: -; J gene: TRBJ1-1; V gene: TRBV4-1; CDR3 protein: CASSQDLRWIWTEAFF; CDR3 DNA: TGCGCCAGCAGCCAAGATTTGAGGTGGATATGGACTGAAGCTTTCTTT
D gene: TRBD2; clone size: -; J gene: TRBJ2-5; V gene: TRBV20-1; CDR3 protein: CSAREGTSGPQETQYF; CDR3 DNA: TGCAGTGCTAGAGAAGGGACTAGCGGCCCCCAAGAGACCCAGTACTTC
D gene: -; clone size: -; J gene: TRBJ2-1; V gene: TRBV5-4; CDR3 protein: CASSHTPPVGERYGFF; CDR3 DNA: TGTGCCAGCAGCCATACCCCCCCCGTAGGTGAAAGGTACGGGTTCTTC
D gene: -; clone size: -; J gene: TRBJ2-1; V gene: TRBV29-1; CDR3 protein: CSADGHLNNEQFF; CDR3 DNA: TGCAGCGCCGACGGCCACCTTAACAATGAGCAGTTCTTC
D gene: -; clone size: -; J gene: TRBJ2-7; V gene: TRBV19; CDR3 protein: CASSSEGESYEQYF; CDR3 DNA: TGTGCCAGTAGTAGTGAGGGCGAATCCTACGAGCAGTACTTC
D gene: -; clone size: -; J gene: TRBJ2-7; V gene: TRBV5-4; CDR3 protein: CASSLRPVQDEQYF; CDR3 DNA: TGTGCCAGCAGCTTGCGGCCAGTCCAGGACGAGCAGTACTTC
D gene: -; clone size: few; J gene: TRBJ2-7; V gene: TRBV11-2; CDR3 protein: CASSFLRYEQYF; CDR3 DNA: TGTGCCAGCAGCTTCCTGCGCTACGAGCAGTACTTC
D gene: TRBD2; clone size: -; J gene: TRBJ2-7; V gene: TRBV10-3; CDR3 protein: CAISEWSSGSYEQYF; CDR3 DNA: TGTGCCATCAGTGAGTGGAGTAGCGGGAGCTACGAGCAGTACTTC
D gene: -; clone size: -; J gene: TRBJ2-6; V gene: TRBV7-3; CDR3 protein: CASSFYAAQGANVLTF; CDR3 DNA: TGTGCCAGCAGCTTCTACGCCGCTCAGGGGGCCAACGTCCTGACTTTC
D gene: -; clone size: -; J gene: TRBJ1-1; V gene: TRBV28; CDR3 protein: CASSLGGEVNTEAFF; CDR3 DNA: TGTGCCAGCAGTTTAGGTGGGGAGGTGAACACTGAAGCTTTCTTT
D gene: -; clone size: -; J gene: TRBJ1-2; V gene: TRBV29-1; CDR3 protein: CSGSGGANYGYTF; CDR3 DNA: TGCAGCGGCTCAGGTGGGGCTAACTATGGCTACACCTTC
D gene: -; clone size: once; J gene: TRBJ2-2; V gene: TRBV4-1; CDR3 protein: CASSQARGTGELFF; CDR3 DNA: TGCGCCAGCAGCCAAGCCAGGGGAACCGGGGAGCTGTTTTTT
D gene: -; clone size: -; J gene: TRBJ2-1; V gene: TRBV27; CDR3 protein: CASSFNGAEQFF; CDR3 DNA: TGTGCCAGCAGTTTCAACGGGGCCGAGCAGTTCTTC
D gene: -; clone size: -; J gene: TRBJ2-7; V gene: TRBV5-5; CDR3 protein: CASSLYSTGPNYEQYF; CDR3 DNA: TGTGCCAGCAGCTTGTATTCCACAGGGCCAAATTACGAGCAGTACTTC
D gene: TRBD2; clone size: -; J gene: TRBJ2-2; V gene: TRBV7-9; CDR3 protein: CASSSTLAGEYTGELFF; CDR3 DNA: TGTGCCAGCAGCTCAACCCTAGCGGGAGAGTACACCGGGGAGCTGTTTTTT
D gene: TRBD1; clone size: -; J gene: TRBJ2-7; V gene: TRBV28; CDR3 protein: CASSAGQGIAYEQYF; CDR3 DNA: TGTGCCAGCAGTGCGGGACAGGGGATCGCATACGAGCAGTACTTC
D gene: -; clone size: -; J gene: TRBJ1-4; V gene: TRBV9; CDR3 protein: CASSDGEAPATNEKLFF; CDR3 DNA: TGTGCCAGCAGCGACGGAGAAGCCCCTGCAACTAATGAAAAACTGTTTTTT
D gene: -; clone size: -; J gene: TRBJ1-4; V gene: TRBV3-1; CDR3 protein: CASSLHRAEKLFF; CDR3 DNA: TGTGCCAGCAGCCTGCACAGGGCTGAAAAACTGTTTTTT
D gene: TRBD1; clone size: -; J gene: TRBJ2-7; V gene: TRBV20-1; CDR3 protein: CSGRDSVSYEQYF; CDR3 DNA: TGCAGTGGAAGGGACAGCGTCTCCTACGAGCAGTACTTC
D gene: -; clone size: -; J gene: TRBJ2-1; V gene: TRBV3-1; CDR3 protein: CASSQDPATTINEQFF; CDR3 DNA: TGTGCCAGCAGCCAAGATCCCGCTACTACTATCAATGAGCAGTTCTTC
D gene: TRBD2; clone size: -; J gene: TRBJ2-5; V gene: TRBV12-3/TRBV12-4; CDR3 protein: CASALAAKETQYF; CDR3 DNA: TGTGCCAGCGCACTAGCGGCAAAAGAGACCCAGTACTTC
D gene: -; clone size: -; J gene: TRBJ2-7; V gene: TRBV29-1; CDR3 protein: CSVEEMGEQYF; CDR3 DNA: TGCAGCGTTGAAGAGATGGGGGAGCAGTACTTC
D gene: -; clone size: -; J gene: TRBJ2-1; V gene: TRBV7-3; CDR3 protein: CASSSGGGANEQFF; CDR3 DNA: TGTGCCAGCAGCTCAGGAGGGGGAGCCAATGAGCAGTTCTTC
D gene: -; clone size: -; J gene: TRBJ1-1; V gene: TRBV20-1; CDR3 protein: CSARDPGNLYTEAFF; CDR3 DNA: TGCAGTGCTAGAGATCCCGGGAATCTATACACTGAAGCTTTCTTT
D gene: TRBD2; clone size: -; J gene: TRBJ2-1; V gene: TRBV30; CDR3 protein: CAWTVAGAEQFF; CDR3 DNA: TGTGCCTGGACGGTGGCGGGAGCTGAGCAGTTCTTC
D gene: -; clone size: -; J gene: TRBJ1-2; V gene: TRBV9; CDR3 protein: CASSAGSTNYGYTF; CDR3 DNA: TGTGCCAGCAGCGCAGGGTCCACCAACTATGGCTACACCTTC
D gene: TRBD2; clone size: -; J gene: TRBJ2-1; V gene: TRBV9; CDR3 protein: CASSPRTSGRENEQFF; CDR3 DNA: TGTGCCAGCAGCCCCAGGACTAGCGGGAGGGAAAATGAGCAGTTCTTC
D gene: -; clone size: -; J gene: TRBJ1-6; V gene: TRBV19; CDR3 protein: CASSMSGGPRGTLHF; CDR3 DNA: TGTGCCAGTAGTATGAGCGGGGGGCCGCGAGGGACCCTCCACTTT
D gene: -; clone size: -; J gene: TRBJ2-4; V gene: TRBV12-3/TRBV12-4; CDR3 protein: CASSPRMRDLHWSKNIQYF; CDR3 DNA: TGTGCCAGCAGTCCCCGGATGCGGGACCTACATTGGTCCAAAAACATTCAGTACTTC
D gene: TRBD2; clone size: few; J gene: TRBJ2-3; V gene: TRBV3-1; CDR3 protein: CASSQDWGLASDTQYF; CDR3 DNA: TGTGCCAGCAGCCAAGATTGGGGACTAGCCTCTGATACGCAGTATTTT